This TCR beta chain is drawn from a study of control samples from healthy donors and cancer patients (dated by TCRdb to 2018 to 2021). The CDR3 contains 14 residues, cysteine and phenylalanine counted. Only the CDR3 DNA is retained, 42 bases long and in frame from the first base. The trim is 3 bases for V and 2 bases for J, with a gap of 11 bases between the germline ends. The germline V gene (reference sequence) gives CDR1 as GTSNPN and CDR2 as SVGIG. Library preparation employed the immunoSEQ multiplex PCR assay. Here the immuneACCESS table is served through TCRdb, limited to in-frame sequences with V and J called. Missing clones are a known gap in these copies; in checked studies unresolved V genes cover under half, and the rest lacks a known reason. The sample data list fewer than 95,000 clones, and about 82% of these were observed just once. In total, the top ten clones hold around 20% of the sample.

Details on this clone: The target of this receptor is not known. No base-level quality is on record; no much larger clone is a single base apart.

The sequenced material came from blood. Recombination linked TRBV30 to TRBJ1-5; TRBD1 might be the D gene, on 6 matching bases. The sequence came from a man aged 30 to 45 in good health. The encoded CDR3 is CAWSGQTRNQPQHF. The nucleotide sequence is TGTGCCTGGAGCGGACAGACCCGCAATCAGCCCCAGCATTTT.